These T cell receptor beta chains were read from a single sample in a study of vaccination and CD4 T cells after COVID-19. MiXCR, run by TCRdb on the PCR reads, gives a single entry per CDR3 protein. The sample has over 10,000 distinct CDR3 sequences, about 30% seen once; the top ten hold around 10%. For these receptors, no antigen is known. Sequenced: CD4+ T cells from blood, cultured in vitro. These receptors were taken from a human donor who had recovered from COVID-19. The CDR3 runs from the conserved cysteine through the conserved F or W. The D gene is left open where the match is weak. Size is stated for part of the rows, as once, few or many counts, or as a class when the clone is expanded.

.,.,TRBJ2-5,TRBV20-1,TGCAGTGCTAGAGCATTAGGTAGTGACGTGCGAGGGCCCCAGTACTTC,CSARALGSDVRGPQYF
.,TRBD1,TRBJ1-2,TRBV4-2,TGTGCCAGCAGCCACCCGGACAGGGAGAACTATGGCCACACCTTC,CASSHPDRENYGHTF
few,TRBD1,TRBJ2-2,TRBV30,TGTGCCTGGGGGGGACAGGGGTGGACCGGGGAGCTGTTTTTT,CAWGGQGWTGELFF
few,TRBD1,TRBJ1-6,TRBV28,TGTGCCAGCAGTTCTTTACCGGGACAGTATAATTCACCCCTCCACTTT,CASSSLPGQYNSPLHF
.,TRBD2,TRBJ2-1,TRBV6-2/TRBV6-3,TGTGCCAGCAGTTACTTTTTAGCGGGAGTATCTAAAGGGCAGTTCTTC,CASSYFLAGVSKGQFF
.,TRBD2,TRBJ2-2,TRBV7-2,TGTGCCAGCACCCAGCCCACTCTAGCGGGAGTGTTGTTTTTT,CASTQPTLAGVLFF
.,.,TRBJ2-5,TRBV30,TGTGCCTGGAGTGGCCGGGAGACCCAGTACTTC,CAWSGRETQYF
.,.,TRBJ2-3,TRBV6-7,TGTGCCAGCAGTTACTCGAGGCCGGCGGCCCGATTAGATACGCAGTATTTT,CASSYSRPAARLDTQYF
few,.,TRBJ1-5,TRBV19,TGTGCCAGTAGTCCAATACTCGATCAGCCCCAGCATTTT,CASSPILDQPQHF
few,.,TRBJ1-1,TRBV10-3,TGTGCCCTCAGGACAGACGGAGGGATGAACACTGAAGCTTTCTTT,CALRTDGGMNTEAFF
few,TRBD1,TRBJ1-5,TRBV19,TGTGCCAGTAGTATCTACAGGGGGCCTAATCAGCCCCAGCATTTT,CASSIYRGPNQPQHF
.,TRBD1,TRBJ2-1,TRBV6-1,TGTGCCAGCAGGGTACAGGGGGGCAATGAGCAGTTCTTC,CASRVQGGNEQFF
.,.,TRBJ1-6,TRBV6-1,TGTGCCAGCAGTGAAAGGTTCGCAGGTTCGAATTCACCCCTCCACTTT,CASSERFAGSNSPLHF
few,.,TRBJ1-5,TRBV6-5,TGTGCCAGCAGTTATGGGGGCTCTCAGCCCCAGCATTTT,CASSYGGSQPQHF
.,.,TRBJ2-1,TRBV27,TGTGCCAGCAGTCGTATTCTGACGGTCGGTGAGCAGTTCTTC,CASSRILTVGEQFF
few,TRBD1,TRBJ2-5,TRBV2,TGTGCCAGCAGGTCAGGGGCAAGGGGGACAGGGGTTTCGGAGACCCAGTACTTC,CASRSGARGTGVSETQYF
.,.,TRBJ2-7,TRBV10-3,TGTGCCATCAGTGAATCCAGGGACTACGAGCAGTACTTC,CAISESRDYEQYF
.,.,TRBJ1-5,TRBV28,TGTGCCAGCAAAGGATTGAGCAATCAGCCCCAGCATTTT,CASKGLSNQPQHF
.,TRBD2,TRBJ2-3,TRBV28,TGTGCCAGCAGTTACCCTCGGCCGGGACTAGCGGGAACAGACACAGATACGCAGTATTTT,CASSYPRPGLAGTDTDTQYF
.,.,TRBJ1-6,TRBV7-2,TGTGCCAGCAGCTTCCAGTGGGGTGATAATTCACCCCTCCACTTT,CASSFQWGDNSPLHF
.,TRBD1,TRBJ2-5,TRBV9,TGTGCCAGCAGCGTAGGACCGGGACAGGGTTTAGAGACCCAGTACTTC,CASSVGPGQGLETQYF
few,.,TRBJ2-7,TRBV2,TGTGCCAGCAGTGCCCAGGTTGGGTCCAGCGTGCTTGCCTACGAGCAGTACTTC,CASSAQVGSSVLAYEQYF
.,TRBD2,TRBJ2-5,TRBV2,TGTGCCAGCAGGAGGGGGACTAGCGGGAGTGAGACCCAGTACTTC,CASRRGTSGSETQYF
.,.,TRBJ2-5,TRBV6-5,TGTGCCAGCAGTTACGGGTTGCGGGAGACCCAGTACTTC,CASSYGLRETQYF
few,.,TRBJ2-5,TRBV2,TGTGCCAGCAGTGAAGGTCTCCAAGAGACCCAGTACTTC,CASSEGLQETQYF
.,TRBD1,TRBJ1-1,TRBV20-1,TGCAGTGCTAGCAACAGGGGTAGCACTGAAGCTTTCTTT,CSASNRGSTEAFF
few,.,TRBJ2-5,TRBV19,TGTGCCAGTAGTATCGGGGAAGAGACCCAGTACTTC,CASSIGEETQYF
few,.,TRBJ1-5,TRBV20-1,TGCAGTGCCGGACCGTTGTATAGCAATCAGCCCCAGCATTTT,CSAGPLYSNQPQHF
.,TRBD2,TRBJ2-1,TRBV29-1,TGCAGCGTTAAAGCGGGAGTTCGTAGCAATGAGCAGTTCTTC,CSVKAGVRSNEQFF
.,TRBD1,TRBJ1-5,TRBV20-1,TGCAGTGCTAGAGTCAGGGGGGGCAATCAGCCCCAGCATTTT,CSARVRGGNQPQHF
.,.,TRBJ2-6,TRBV7-2,TGTGCCAGCAGCTCCCCTTCCAGCCCTGGGGCCAACGTCCTGACTTTC,CASSSPSSPGANVLTF
few,TRBD2,TRBJ2-5,TRBV11-2,TGTGCCAGCAGCTTAGCATTAGTAGGACTAGCCGGCGAGACCCAGTACTTC,CASSLALVGLAGETQYF
few,TRBD2,TRBJ2-5,TRBV27,TGTGCCAGCAGTTCACTAGCGGGAGACGAGACCCAGTACTTC,CASSSLAGDETQYF
.,.,TRBJ2-5,TRBV5-4,TGTGCCAGCAGCAATCTACCGGCGGAGACCCAGTACTTC,CASSNLPAETQYF
once,TRBD1,TRBJ1-1,TRBV5-1,TGCGCCAGCAGCTCCTGGACAGGGTCATTGGACACTGAAGCTTTCTTT,CASSSWTGSLDTEAFF
.,.,TRBJ2-7,TRBV20-1,TGCAGTGCTAGAGATGGGAGGGAGCAGTACTTC,CSARDGREQYF
few,TRBD2,TRBJ2-2,TRBV20-1,TGCAGTGCTAGAGATCCCACTAGCGGGGACGGGGAGCTGTTTTTT,CSARDPTSGDGELFF
.,.,TRBJ2-7,TRBV7-2,TGTGCCAGCAGCTTGTGGGCAGCGGCGACCTACGAGCAGTACTTC,CASSLWAAATYEQYF
.,.,TRBJ2-3,TRBV6-1,TGTGCCAGCAGCCATCTGCGGGACACAGATACGCAGTATTTT,CASSHLRDTDTQYF
.,.,TRBJ2-2,TRBV2,TGTGCCAGCAGTGAAGGGTTGCGGGGGCAAACCGGGGAGCTGTTTTTT,CASSEGLRGQTGELFF
few,.,TRBJ1-2,TRBV6-1,TGTGCCAGCAGTCCCCTCGACGAATACTATGGCTACACCTTC,CASSPLDEYYGYTF
few,.,TRBJ1-2,TRBV11-2,TGTGCCAGCAGCTTCAGGGGTCGCGGCTACACCTTC,CASSFRGRGYTF
few,TRBD1,TRBJ1-5,TRBV6-4,TGTGCCAGCAGTGAAAAGGACAGGGGCAATCAGCCCCAGCATTTT,CASSEKDRGNQPQHF
.,.,TRBJ2-1,TRBV4-1,TGCGCCAGCAGCCAGCGGTATAATGGGAATGAGCAGTTCTTC,CASSQRYNGNEQFF
.,TRBD1,TRBJ1-5,TRBV20-1,TGCAGTGCCCATCCAACTGACAGGGGGATGGGTCAGCCCCAGCATTTT,CSAHPTDRGMGQPQHF
few,.,TRBJ2-7,TRBV5-5,TGTGCCAGCAGCTTGGCCCCCAGCTCCTACGAGCAGTACTTC,CASSLAPSSYEQYF
.,.,TRBJ2-5,TRBV4-1,TGCGCCAGCAGCCCCGGACAGCAAGAGACCCAGTACTTC,CASSPGQQETQYF
.,TRBD2,TRBJ2-5,TRBV20-1,TGCAGTGCTAGGAATTTAGCGGGAGTGGTAGAGACCCAGTACTTC,CSARNLAGVVETQYF
.,.,TRBJ1-2,TRBV5-1,TGCGCCAGCAGCCCGGACGGGCCCCTCTATGGCTACACCTTC,CASSPDGPLYGYTF
.,TRBD2,TRBJ2-3,TRBV6-2/TRBV6-3,TGTGCCAGCAAGGGACTACTAGGAGATACGCAGTATTTT,CASKGLLGDTQYF
.,.,TRBJ2-1,TRBV20-1,TGCAGTGCTCCAAGACGGTCTCGCTCCTACAATGAGCAGTTCTTC,CSAPRRSRSYNEQFF
.,.,TRBJ1-5,TRBV20-1,TGCAGTGCTAGAGAAACAGGCGGAAAAGGCCAGCCCCAGCATTTT,CSARETGGKGQPQHF
few,TRBD1,TRBJ1-1,TRBV5-1,TGCGCCAGCAGCTCCGGGACAGTCGGTGTTGGAGCTTTCTTT,CASSSGTVGVGAFF
large,.,TRBJ2-1,TRBV2,TGTGCCAGCAGTGAACTCCTAGGGGTAGTCGGGGAGCAGTTCTTC,CASSELLGVVGEQFF
large,TRBD1,TRBJ2-1,TRBV24-1,TGTGCCACCAGCCCAGACAGGGGGCTAGTTGGGTCCCACAATGAGCAGTTCTTC,CATSPDRGLVGSHNEQFF
.,.,TRBJ2-2,TRBV7-7,TGTGCTATCAGAGGAAGGGGGACCGCGGGCACCGGGGAGCTGTTTTTT,CAIRGRGTAGTGELFF
.,.,TRBJ2-3,TRBV27,TGTGCCAGCAGTAGGGTTGGGGCAGATACGCAGTATTTT,CASSRVGADTQYF
.,TRBD2,TRBJ2-5,TRBV20-1,TGCAGTGCTGGACTAGCAGGGGAGGGATTCCAAGAGACCCAGTACTTC,CSAGLAGEGFQETQYF